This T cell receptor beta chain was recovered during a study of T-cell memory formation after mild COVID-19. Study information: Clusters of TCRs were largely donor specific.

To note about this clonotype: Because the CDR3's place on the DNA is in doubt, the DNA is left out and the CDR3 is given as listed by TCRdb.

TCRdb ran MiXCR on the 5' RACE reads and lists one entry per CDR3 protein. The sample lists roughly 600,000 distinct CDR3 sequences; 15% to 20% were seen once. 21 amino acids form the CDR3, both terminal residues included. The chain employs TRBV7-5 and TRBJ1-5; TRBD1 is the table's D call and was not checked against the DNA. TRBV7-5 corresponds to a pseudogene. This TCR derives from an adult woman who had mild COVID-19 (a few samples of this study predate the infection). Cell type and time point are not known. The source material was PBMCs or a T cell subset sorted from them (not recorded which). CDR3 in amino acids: CISVSEALKAYQGQIGQPQHF.